These T cell receptor beta chains were read from a single sample in a study of T cell responses to AZD1222 COVID-19 vaccine. Method: immunoSEQ multiplex PCR; TCRdb's copy keeps in-frame clones and lacks some. Here the sample spans some 89,000 clones, roughly 87% being singletons. This sample comprised peripheral blood, obtained on day 0 of AZD1222 vaccination. Source of these receptors: an adult in good health. Each CDR3 is given with its conserved first and last residue. The D gene is left open where the match is weak. Rows may omit the clone size; those that give it use once, few, many or a size class.

clone_size j_call v_call d_call cdr3_nt cdr3_aa
NA TRBJ2-7 TRBV7-9 TRBD1 TGTGCCAGCAGCTTAGCAGGGACAGGGCACTCCTACGAGCAGTACTTC CASSLAGTGHSYEQYF
few TRBJ1-2 TRBV6-1 NA TGTGCCAGCAGTGAAAGTCTGGGGGGCGGCGGTGGTGGCTACACCTTC CASSESLGGGGGGYTF
NA TRBJ2-7 TRBV29-1 NA TGCAGCGTTGTCATTGCCGAGCAGTACTTC CSVVIAEQYF
NA TRBJ2-7 TRBV3-1/TRBV3-2 NA TGTGCCAGCAGCCTACTACGGACTACCGAGCAGTACTTC CASSLLRTTEQYF
NA TRBJ2-3 TRBV12-3/TRBV12-4 TRBD1 TGTGCCAGCAAGCCACAGGGGGATACGCAGTATTTT CASKPQGDTQYF
NA TRBJ2-1 TRBV6-6 NA TGTGCCAGCAGTTACGGGGGGTCAGGTCGGTACAATGAGCAGTTCTTC CASSYGGSGRYNEQFF
NA TRBJ1-2 TRBV12-3/TRBV12-4 NA TGTGCCAGTCAGGGCTGGAACTATGGCTACACCTTC CASQGWNYGYTF
few TRBJ1-1 TRBV28 NA TGTGCCAGCAGTTTTCAGGGCGCGGGCACTGAAGCTTTCTTT CASSFQGAGTEAFF
NA TRBJ1-2 TRBV6-1 NA TGTGCCAGCAGTGAAGCACCCGGGCGCGGTGGCTACACCTTC CASSEAPGRGGYTF
NA TRBJ2-7 TRBV12-3/TRBV12-4 NA TGTGCCAGCAGTTCCGGACGGTTAAGCGAGCAGTACTTC CASSSGRLSEQYF
NA TRBJ2-7 TRBV3-1/TRBV3-2 NA TGTGCCAGCAGCCAGGGGTCCTACGAGCAGTACTTC CASSQGSYEQYF
NA TRBJ2-3 TRBV6-5 TRBD2 TGTGCCAGCAGTTACTCGGTTAGCGGGAACACAGATACGCAGTATTTT CASSYSVSGNTDTQYF
NA TRBJ2-3 TRBV9 NA TGTGCCAGCAGCGGACAGGAAACAGATACGCAGTATTTT CASSGQETDTQYF
NA TRBJ2-6 TRBV5-1 NA TGCGCCAGCAGCTTGGAGAGACGTGGGGCCAACGTCCTGACTTTC CASSLERRGANVLTF
NA TRBJ1-4 TRBV10-1 NA TGCGCCAGCAGTGAGTCTGGGGTAGGAGAAAAACTGTTTTTT CASSESGVGEKLFF
NA TRBJ2-1 TRBV19 NA TGTGCCAGTAGAGAGGGTACAGGTAGGTTCTTC CASREGTGRFF
NA TRBJ1-4 TRBV5-6 TRBD1 TGTGCCAGCAGCTCCACGGACAGGGATGGTGAAAAACTGTTTTTT CASSSTDRDGEKLFF
NA TRBJ2-7 TRBV10-3 TRBD2 TGTGCCGCCGATAGCGGGAGGTTCAACGAGCAGTACTTC CAADSGRFNEQYF
few TRBJ1-3 TRBV3-1/TRBV3-2 NA TGTGCCAGCAGCCATACAGGGAGCTCTGGAAACACCATATATTTT CASSHTGSSGNTIYF
NA TRBJ2-1 TRBV18 NA TGTGCCAGCTCACCGGGGCTCCTCAGCTACAATGAGCAGTTCTTC CASSPGLLSYNEQFF
NA TRBJ2-1 TRBV11-2 NA TGTGCCAGCACCGCCGTTTTCGTACGGGTAAGTGAGCAGTTCTTC CASTAVFVRVSEQFF
NA TRBJ2-7 TRBV29-1 NA TGCAGCGTTAGGGAGTTCCAGCAGTACTTC CSVREFQQYF
NA TRBJ2-5 TRBV3-1/TRBV3-2 TRBD2 TGTGCCAGCAGCCAAGATTGGCGGGGGGGTCAAGAGACCCAGTACTTC CASSQDWRGGQETQYF
NA TRBJ1-5 TRBV30 NA TGTGCCTGGAGTTCCGGAGTCCAGCCCCAGCATTTT CAWSSGVQPQHF
NA TRBJ1-2 TRBV11-2 TRBD1 TGTGCCAGCAGCTTAGATGGAGGACAGGGGGCAATTTACTATGGCTACACCTTC CASSLDGGQGAIYYGYTF
NA TRBJ2-5 TRBV7-9 NA TGTGCCAGCAGCTTAAACAAAGAGACCCAGTACTTC CASSLNKETQYF
NA TRBJ2-1 TRBV5-5 TRBD1 TGTGCCAGCAGGGAACCGGGACAGGGGGCTGCTAAGCAGTTCTTC CASREPGQGAAKQFF
NA TRBJ2-3 TRBV9 TRBD2 TGTGCCAGCAGCAAGAGACTAGCGGGGGCCACTAGCACAGATACGCAGTATTTT CASSKRLAGATSTDTQYF
NA TRBJ1-5 TRBV6-5 NA TGTGCCAGCAGTTACTCCCGGGCGGGGAATCAGCCCCAGCATTTT CASSYSRAGNQPQHF
NA TRBJ1-5 TRBV6-5 NA TGTGCCAGCAGCCTACAAAACGGAGCTAATCAGCCCCAGCATTTT CASSLQNGANQPQHF
NA TRBJ2-1 TRBV11-2 NA TGTGCCAGCAGCCGCACCGGTGCAGGATTTTGGAATGAGCAGTTCTTC CASSRTGAGFWNEQFF
NA TRBJ2-7 TRBV2 TRBD2 TGTGCCAGCGGACGGACTAGCGGGAGGGCCGGGGGCGAGCAGTACTTC CASGRTSGRAGGEQYF
NA TRBJ1-6 TRBV4-3 NA TGCGCCAGCAGCCTAATAACAGGGTCGGGTAATTCACCCCTCCACTTT CASSLITGSGNSPLHF
NA TRBJ2-1 TRBV2 NA TGTGCCAGCAGCCCAGGGCGGTACAATGAGCAGTTCTTC CASSPGRYNEQFF
NA TRBJ2-1 TRBV20-1 NA TGCAGTGCTGGGGGGACTAATGAGCAGTTCTTC CSAGGTNEQFF
NA TRBJ1-1 TRBV5-1 NA TGCGCCAGCAGCTTGGACGGACAGTGGGACACTGAAGCTTTCTTT CASSLDGQWDTEAFF
NA TRBJ1-1 TRBV7-2 NA TGTGCCAGCAGCTTTATGACAGACGAAGCTTTCTTT CASSFMTDEAFF
NA TRBJ2-3 TRBV5-1 TRBD2 TGCGCCAGCAGCCCCAGGGTAGCGGGAGTGGGCTCAACAGATACGCAGTATTTT CASSPRVAGVGSTDTQYF
NA TRBJ1-1 TRBV21-1 NA TGTGCCAGCATAAAATGGACAGGGAACACTGAAGCTTTCTTT CASIKWTGNTEAFF
NA TRBJ2-7 TRBV10-3 TRBD2 TGTGCCATCAGTGAGTCGACCGGGAGGTTTGACGAGCAGTACTTC CAISESTGRFDEQYF
NA TRBJ2-1 TRBV7-8 NA TGTGCCAGCGGGTCATACAATGAGCAGTTCTTC CASGSYNEQFF
NA TRBJ2-2 TRBV11-2 TRBD2 TGTGCCAGCAGCCGGGACTATACGGGGGAGCTGTTTTTT CASSRDYTGELFF
NA TRBJ2-5 TRBV5-1 TRBD2 TGCGCCAGCAGCTTGGTGGCTAGCGGAACCAAGGGGACCCAGTACTTC CASSLVASGTKGTQYF
NA TRBJ2-7 TRBV30 NA TGTGCCTGGAGTGCAAACAGGAGGTACGAGCAGTACTTC CAWSANRRYEQYF
NA TRBJ2-1 TRBV7-2 NA TGTGCCAGCAGCCAGAAAAGCCCAGGGGCGAGCTCCTACAATGAGCAGTTCTTC CASSQKSPGASSYNEQFF